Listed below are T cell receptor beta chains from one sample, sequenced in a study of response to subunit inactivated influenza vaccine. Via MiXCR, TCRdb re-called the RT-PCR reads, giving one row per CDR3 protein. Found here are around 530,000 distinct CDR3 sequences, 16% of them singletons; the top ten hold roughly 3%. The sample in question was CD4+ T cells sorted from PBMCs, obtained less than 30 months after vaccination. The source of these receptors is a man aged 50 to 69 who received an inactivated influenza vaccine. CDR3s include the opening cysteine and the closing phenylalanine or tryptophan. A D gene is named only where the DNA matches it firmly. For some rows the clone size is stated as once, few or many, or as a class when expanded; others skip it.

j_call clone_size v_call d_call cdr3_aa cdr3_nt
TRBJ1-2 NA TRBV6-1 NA CASSRRARDYGYTF TGTGCCAGCAGCCGGCGGGCACGCGACTATGGCTACACCTTC
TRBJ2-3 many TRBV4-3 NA CASSQGGGGGDTQYF TGCGCCAGCAGCCAAGGTGGGGGTGGTGGAGATACGCAGTATTTT
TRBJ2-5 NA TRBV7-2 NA CASSLLAETQYF TGTGCCAGCAGCTTACTAGCAGAGACCCAGTACTTC
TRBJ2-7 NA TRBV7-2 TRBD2 CASSGTSGFYEQYF TGTGCCAGCAGTGGGACTAGCGGGTTCTACGAGCAGTACTTC
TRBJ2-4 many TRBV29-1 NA CSVESGAKNIQYF TGCAGCGTTGAAAGCGGAGCCAAAAACATTCAGTACTTC
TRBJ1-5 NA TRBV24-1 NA CATSDNGLLGQPQHF TGTGCCACCAGTGACAACGGACTGCTCGGGCAGCCCCAGCATTTT
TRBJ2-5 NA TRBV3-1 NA CASSQDLGVGETQYF TGTGCCAGCAGCCAAGATTTGGGAGTTGGAGAGACCCAGTACTTC
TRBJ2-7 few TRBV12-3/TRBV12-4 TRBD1 CASSHTGDYYEQYF TGTGCCAGCAGTCACACAGGGGATTACTACGAGCAGTACTTC
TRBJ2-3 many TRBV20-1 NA CSARKGSSTDTQYF TGCAGTGCTAGAAAGGGGAGTTCCACAGATACGCAGTATTTT
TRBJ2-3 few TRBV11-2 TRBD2 CASSQGFVAGLITDTQYF TGTGCCAGCAGCCAAGGCTTCGTAGCGGGACTAATCACAGATACGCAGTATTTT
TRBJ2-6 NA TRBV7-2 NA CATSGSGANVLTF TGTGCAACCTCTGGCTCTGGGGCCAACGTCCTGACTTTC
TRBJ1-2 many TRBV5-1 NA CASSLSSSGGYTF TGCGCCAGCAGCCTGAGCAGTTCCGGTGGCTACACCTTC
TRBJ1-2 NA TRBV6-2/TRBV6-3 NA CASSFRSEYGYTF TGTGCCAGCAGTTTTAGGTCGGAGTATGGCTACACCTTC
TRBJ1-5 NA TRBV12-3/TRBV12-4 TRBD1 CASSLGGTGSQPQHF TGTGCCAGCAGTTTAGGCGGGACAGGGAGTCAGCCCCAGCATTTT
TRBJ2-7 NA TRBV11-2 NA CASSLEGLTSFGGEQYF TGTGCCAGCAGCTTAGAGGGGCTAACTTCTTTCGGCGGCGAGCAGTACTTC
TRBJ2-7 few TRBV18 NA CASSPRLGAGSYEQYF TGTGCCAGCTCACCACGGTTGGGGGCTGGGTCCTACGAGCAGTACTTC
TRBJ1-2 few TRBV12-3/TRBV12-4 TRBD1 CASSLNRGHYGYTF TGTGCCAGCAGTTTGAACAGGGGGCACTATGGCTACACCTTC
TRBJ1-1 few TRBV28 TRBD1 CASSSSGRGTEAFF TGTGCCAGCAGTTCCTCGGGCAGGGGGACTGAAGCTTTCTTT
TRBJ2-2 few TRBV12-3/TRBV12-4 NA CASTWGTGELFF TGTGCCAGCACCTGGGGGACCGGGGAGCTGTTTTTT
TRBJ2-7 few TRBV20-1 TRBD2 CSASGRGDSYEQYF TGCAGTGCTAGTGGGAGGGGCGATTCCTACGAGCAGTACTTC
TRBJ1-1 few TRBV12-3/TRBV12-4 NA CASSRAADITEAFF TGTGCCAGCAGTCGAGCGGCGGACATCACTGAAGCTTTCTTT
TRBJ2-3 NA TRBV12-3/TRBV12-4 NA CASSRGHPSPQYF TGTGCCAGCAGTAGGGGACACCCGAGTCCGCAGTATTTT
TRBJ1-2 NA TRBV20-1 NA CSADAGQGRDYGYTF TGCAGTGCGGATGCGGGGCAGGGTAGGGACTATGGCTACACCTTC
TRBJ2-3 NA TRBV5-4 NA CAVGGGAVGSTDTQYF TGTGCCGTTGGTGGGGGAGCCGTTGGTAGCACAGATACGCAGTATTTT
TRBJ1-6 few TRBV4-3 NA CASSQSRRGSSSYNSPLHF TGCGCCAGCAGCCAATCCCGCCGGGGCTCGAGCTCCTATAATTCACCCCTCCACTTT
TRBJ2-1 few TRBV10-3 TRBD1 CAISPTGARGNEQFF TGTGCCATCAGCCCGACAGGGGCTCGTGGCAATGAGCAGTTCTTC
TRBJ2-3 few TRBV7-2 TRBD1 CASSLTTGTDTQYF TGTGCCAGCAGCTTGACGACAGGGACGGATACGCAGTATTTT
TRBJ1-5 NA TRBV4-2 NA CASSQDRDLGQPQHF TGTGCCAGCAGCCAAGACCGAGACTTGGGCCAGCCCCAGCATTTT
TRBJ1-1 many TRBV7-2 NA CASSLAPREAEAFF TGTGCCAGCAGCTTAGCGCCCAGGGAGGCTGAAGCTTTCTTT
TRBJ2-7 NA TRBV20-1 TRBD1 CSAPGQGYEQYF TGCAGTGCCCCGGGACAGGGCTACGAGCAGTACTTC
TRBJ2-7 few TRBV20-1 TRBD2 CSAPELAGTPEQYF TGCAGTGCCCCCGAGCTAGCGGGAACTCCCGAGCAGTACTTC
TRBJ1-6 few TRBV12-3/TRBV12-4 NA CASRTAYNSPLHF TGTGCCAGCAGGACAGCTTATAATTCACCCCTCCACTTT
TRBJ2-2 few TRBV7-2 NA CASSPGHKNTGELFF TGTGCCAGCAGCCCGGGACACAAGAACACCGGGGAGCTGTTTTTT
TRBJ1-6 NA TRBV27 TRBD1 CASSAHRGRDSPLHF TGTGCCAGCAGTGCCCACAGGGGGCGGGATTCACCCCTCCACTTT
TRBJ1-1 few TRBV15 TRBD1 CATSREVLSGGGTEAFF TGTGCCACCAGCAGAGAAGTCCTTTCAGGGGGCGGGACTGAAGCTTTCTTT
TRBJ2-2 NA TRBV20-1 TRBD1 CSARGPTGVGTGELFF TGCAGTGCTAGAGGGCCGACAGGGGTTGGCACCGGGGAGCTGTTTTTT
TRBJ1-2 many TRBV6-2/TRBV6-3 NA CASSRPGPQKTYGYTF TGTGCCAGCAGCCGACCGGGACCTCAAAAGACGTATGGCTACACCTTC
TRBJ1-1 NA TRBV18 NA CASSPREGGGNTEAFF TGTGCCAGCTCACCCCGGGAGGGCGGGGGGAACACTGAAGCTTTCTTT
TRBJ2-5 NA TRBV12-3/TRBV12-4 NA CASSQDTLKTQYF TGTGCCAGCAGCCAAGACACGTTAAAGACCCAGTACTTC
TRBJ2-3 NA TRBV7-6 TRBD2 CASSLAWREAADTQYF TGTGCCAGCAGCTTAGCGTGGCGGGAGGCTGCAGATACGCAGTATTTT
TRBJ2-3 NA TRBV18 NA CASSPRRTTDTQYF TGTGCCAGCTCACCCCGGCGTACCACAGATACGCAGTATTTT
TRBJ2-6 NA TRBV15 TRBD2 CATSRDRGSGGISGANVLTF TGTGCCACCAGCAGAGATCGGGGCAGCGGGGGAATCTCTGGGGCCAACGTCCTGACTTTC
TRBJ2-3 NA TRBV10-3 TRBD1 CATGTGGIDTQYF TGTGCCACTGGGACAGGGGGCATAGATACGCAGTATTTT
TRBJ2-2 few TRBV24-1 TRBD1 CATSDRTGGYGRLFF TGTGCCACCAGTGACCGGACAGGGGGATATGGGAGGCTGTTTTTT